This TCR beta chain was observed in a study of beta chain features in type 1 diabetes. For the study at large: Healthy donors, compared against patients, showed similar age, gender and cell yields. Study observations and caveats: In every one of the four CD4+ subsets, TCRB CDR3s were moderately but significantly shorter in Type 1 diabetes patients.

Turning to this clone: As yet, its antigen is unknown.

From germline, CDR1 is SGHVS and CDR2 FNYEAQ. The CDR3 has 16 amino acids. V was clipped by 6 bases and J by 6 bases; unmatched bases: 16. The isolated RNA, all of it, was reverse transcribed, so expressed TCRB transcripts were what got sequenced. Generated by immunoSEQ multiplex PCR, the TCRdb table keeps only in-frame clones and is missing some. The sample lists roughly 150,000 clones, about 7.9% occurring once. The receptor's source is a man younger than 35 with type 1 diabetes. The chain uses TRBV7-6 and TRBJ2-5; 7 bases agree with TRBD2. Sequencing was done on a sample of central memory CD4+ T cells from blood. CDR3 residues: CASSYETSAISQTQYF. The DNA of the CDR3 is TGTGCCAGCAGTTACGAAACTAGCGCTATATCCCAGACCCAGTACTTC.